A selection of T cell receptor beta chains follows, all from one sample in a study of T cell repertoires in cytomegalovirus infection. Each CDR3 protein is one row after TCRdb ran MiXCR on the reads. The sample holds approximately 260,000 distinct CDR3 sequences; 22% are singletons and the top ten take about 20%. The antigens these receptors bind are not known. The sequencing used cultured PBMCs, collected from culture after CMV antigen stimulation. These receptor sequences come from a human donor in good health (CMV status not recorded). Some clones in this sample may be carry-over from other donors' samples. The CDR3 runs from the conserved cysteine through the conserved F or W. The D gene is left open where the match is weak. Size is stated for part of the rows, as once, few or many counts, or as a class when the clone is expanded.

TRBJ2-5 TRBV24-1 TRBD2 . CATSDPGRGGQETQYF TGTGCCACCAGTGACCCGGGGAGGGGTGGGCAAGAGACCCAGTACTTC
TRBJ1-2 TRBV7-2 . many CASRRHQGFDYGYTF TGTGCCAGCAGACGTCATCAGGGATTTGACTATGGCTACACCTTC
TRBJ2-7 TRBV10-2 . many CACGGHPYEQYF TGCGCCTGTGGGGGACACCCATACGAGCAGTACTTC
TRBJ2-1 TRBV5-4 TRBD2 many CASSLGLATYNEQFF TGTGCCAGCAGCTTGGGACTAGCGACTTACAATGAGCAGTTCTTC
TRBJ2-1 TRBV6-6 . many CASNLGHLSSYNEQFF TGTGCCAGCAACCTAGGACACCTTAGCTCCTACAATGAGCAGTTCTTC
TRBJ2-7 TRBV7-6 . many CASSPAGVALYEQYF TGTGCCAGCAGCCCAGCGGGCGTAGCATTGTACGAGCAGTACTTC
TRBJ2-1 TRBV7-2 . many CASTKGTSSSYNEQFF TGTGCCAGCACCAAAGGGACATCGAGCTCCTACAATGAGCAGTTCTTC
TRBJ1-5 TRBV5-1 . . CASSEKDGRNSNQPQHF TGCGCCAGCAGCGAGAAAGACGGAAGGAATAGCAATCAGCCCCAGCATTTT
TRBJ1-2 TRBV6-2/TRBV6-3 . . CASSYSGQPYGYTF TGTGCCAGCAGTTACTCAGGACAGCCCTATGGCTACACCTTC
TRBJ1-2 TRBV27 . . CASSLSRLGGGGYTF TGTGCCAGCAGTTTATCCCGACTGGGGGGGGGTGGCTACACCTTC
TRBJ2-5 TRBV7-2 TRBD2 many CASSWTSSGETQYF TGTGCCAGCAGCTGGACTAGCTCAGGGGAGACCCAGTACTTC
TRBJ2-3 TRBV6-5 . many CASSYTRVTDTQYF TGTGCCAGCAGTTACACAAGGGTCACAGATACGCAGTATTTT
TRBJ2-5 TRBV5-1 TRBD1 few CASSVGTGQETQYF TGCGCCAGCAGCGTCGGGACAGGGCAAGAGACCCAGTACTTC
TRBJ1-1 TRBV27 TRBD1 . CASSRGQASLNTEAFF TGTGCCAGCAGTCGGGGACAGGCCTCATTGAACACTGAAGCTTTCTTT
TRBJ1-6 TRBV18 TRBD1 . CASSPGTGVNSPLHF TGTGCCAGCTCACCAGGGACAGGGGTTAATTCACCCCTCCACTTT
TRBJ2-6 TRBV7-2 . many CASSGGKWATGANVLTF TGTGCCAGCAGCGGAGGGAAATGGGCAACTGGGGCCAACGTCCTGACTTTC
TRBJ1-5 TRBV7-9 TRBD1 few CASSLARPGQGFNQPQHF TGTGCCAGCAGCTTAGCGCGCCCTGGACAGGGTTTCAATCAGCCCCAGCATTTT
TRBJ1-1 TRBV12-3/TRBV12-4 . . CASSSSGGGGITEAFF TGTGCCAGCAGTTCCTCCGGGGGAGGGGGAATAACTGAAGCTTTCTTT
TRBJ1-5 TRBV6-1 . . CASSYKWSQPQHF TGTGCCAGCAGTTATAAATGGAGCCAGCCCCAGCATTTT
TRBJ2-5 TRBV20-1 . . CSARGSASWETQYF TGCAGTGCTAGAGGTTCGGCTAGCTGGGAGACCCAGTACTTC
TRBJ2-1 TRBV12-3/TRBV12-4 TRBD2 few CASSFFTSGRVEQFF TGTGCCAGCAGTTTTTTCACTAGCGGGAGAGTTGAGCAGTTCTTC
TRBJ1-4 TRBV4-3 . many CASSQDLTQKLFF TGCGCCAGCAGCCAAGATCTAACCCAAAAACTGTTTTTT
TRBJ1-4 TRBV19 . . CASNDPPGTNEKLFF TGTGCCAGTAATGATCCCCCGGGGACTAATGAAAAACTGTTTTTT
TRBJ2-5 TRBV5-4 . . CASSLQGIGEETQYF TGTGCCAGCAGTCTCCAGGGTATTGGGGAAGAGACCCAGTACTTC
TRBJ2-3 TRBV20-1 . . CSARGVGRVTSTDTQYF TGCAGTGCTAGGGGGGTAGGGCGGGTGACTAGCACAGATACGCAGTATTTT